The present T cell receptor beta chain was sequenced within a study of OX40 agonist ivuxolimab in advanced cancers. For the study at large: Patients were infused with ivuxolimab every 2 weeks at 0.01 to 10 mg/kg. Dose-escalation patients' cancers were hepatocellular carcinoma, melanoma, renal cell or head and neck cancer.

The assay was immunoSEQ multiplex PCR, and TCRdb's table has in-frame clones only and misses some. The sample contains about 66,000 clones, approximately 81% of which appear only once. Trimming took 6 bases from V and 7 from J, leaving 20 bases between them. The CDR3 has 14 amino acids. From germline, CDR1 is SGHRS and CDR2 YFSETQ. Points on this clone: Antigen specificity is unknown.

The study, taken as a whole, reports: Both blood CD4+ and CD8+ T cells showed clonal growth by week 6 at 0.1 to 3.0 mg/kg. Expanded clones tended on average to be more numerous among CD8+ T cells than CD4+.

The receptor was isolated from an adult with an advanced solid tumor such as melanoma, head and neck, liver or kidney cancer. The gene calls are TRBV5-1 and TRBJ2-7; D is unresolved. The sample was CD4+ or CD8+ T cells sorted from blood, taken in a trial of the OX40 agonist ivuxolimab. CDR3 DNA: TGCGCCAGCAAGTTCGGACCCAAGGTTGGTGAGCAGTACTTC. This translates into CASKFGPKVGEQYF.